The 25 T cell receptor beta chains in this list originate from one sample, sequenced in a study of blood T cell repertoires in COVID-19. The assay was immunoSEQ multiplex PCR, and TCRdb's table has in-frame clones only and misses some. The table includes under 150,000 clones, about nine tenths detected once. The sample comprised peripheral blood. These receptors originate from a human donor with active COVID-19. The donor label of this sample is uncertain.

The chain couples TRBV7-8 to TRBJ2-2; 9 bases line up with TRBD2. The CDR3 runs 18 residues. The V gene's germline CDR1 is SGHVS and CDR2 FQNEAQ. V shed 2 bases, J shed 4 bases, and the junction held 11 bases outside the gene matches. The CDR3 here is CASSLRIAGVTITGELFF. CDR3 coding DNA: TGTGCCAGCAGCTTAAGGATAGCGGGGGTCACGATCACCGGGGAGCTGTTTTTT. Combining the CDR3 with reference TRBV7-8 and TRBJ2-2 gives the whole variable domain GAGVSQSPRYKVAKRGQDVALRCDPISGHVSLFWYQQALGQGPEFLTYFQNEAQLDKSGLPSDRFFAERPEGSVSTLKIQRTQQEDSAVYLCASSLRIAGVTITGELFFGEGSRLTVL.

The gene calls are TRBV6-6 and TRBJ2-7; 11 bases agree with TRBD2. There are 15 residues in the CDR3. With 4 bases clipped from V and 2 bases from J, the junction kept 4 bases outside the gene matches. Germline lookup yields CDR1 MNHNY and CDR2 SVGAGI (reference sequence). The CDR3 region is CASSWLAGGAYEQYF. The CDR3 DNA reads TGTGCCAGCAGTTGGTTAGCGGGGGGGGCCTACGAGCAGTACTTC.

The chain combines TRBV27 with TRBJ1-5, with D perhaps matching TRBD1 (6 bases). The CDR3 extends over 15 amino acids. From germline, CDR1 is MNHEY and CDR2 SMNVEV (reference sequence). V lost 5 bases and J 3 bases, leaving 14 bases between the germline ends. The DNA of the CDR3 is TGTGCCAGCAGTCCGGGACAAATTCACAATCAGCCCCAGCATTTT. Translation: CASSPGQIHNQPQHF.

V is TRBV7-9 and J is TRBJ2-3, with D maybe TRBD2 (6 bases). V lost 5 bases and J 0 bases, leaving 15 bases between the germline ends. Germline V lookup: CDR1 SEHNR, CDR2 FQNEAQ (reference sequence). The CDR3 extends over 16 amino acids. The CDR3 here is CASSETWGLSTDTQYF. CDR3 nucleotide sequence: TGTGCCAGCAGCGAAACCTGGGGACTTAGCACAGATACGCAGTATTTT.

The chain joins TRBV20-1 to TRBJ2-1, with a possible D match to TRBD1 (5 bases). Germline lookup yields CDR1 DFQATT and CDR2 SNEGSKA (reference sequence). The CDR3 is 15 residues long. V was pared by 3 bases and J by 2 bases, with 14 bases between. CDR3 coding DNA: TGCAGTGCTAGTGGTGGGGCTAGTGCCTACAATGAGCAGTTCTTC. As protein: CSASGGASAYNEQFF.

This rearrangement joins TRBV3-1 (or the pseudogene TRBV3-2) to TRBJ1-5; no clear D gene. Between the trimmed V and J ends, which lost 4 bases and 8 bases, there was a span of 15 bases. Germline V CDR1 and CDR2: LGHDT, YNNKEL (reference sequence). CDR3 length equals 14 residues. The CDR3 nucleotides read TGTGCCAGCAGCCCCGGACTGGGAGCTAAGCCCCAGCATTTT. As protein: CASSPGLGAKPQHF.

The gene calls are TRBV5-1 and TRBJ1-1; 9 bases are shared with TRBD1. V gave up 4 bases and J gave up 0 bases; unmatched junction bases: 7. The CDR3 length is 16 residues. The germline gives CDR1 SGHRS, CDR2 YFSETQ. The CDR3, as DNA: TGCGCCAGCAGCCCGGGACAGGGAGACATGAACACTGAAGCTTTCTTT. This encodes CASSPGQGDMNTEAFF.

V is TRBV5-5 and J is TRBJ1-3; D might be TRBD1 (6 bases). Germline CDR1 SGHKS, CDR2 YYEKEE (reference sequence). Trimming removed 1 base from V and 4 bases from J, with 15 bases in between. This CDR3 is 16 amino acids long. CDR3 protein: CASSLSTGVEGNTIYF. The CDR3 DNA follows: TGTGCCAGCAGCTTGTCGACAGGCGTCGAAGGAAACACCATATATTTT.

V and J are TRBV6-1 and TRBJ2-7, with a possible D match to TRBD1 (5 bases). The CDR3 extends over 15 amino acids. The V end lost 0 bases, the J end lost 4 bases, and 13 bases lay between the germline ends. Germline V gene lookup returns CDR1 MNHNS and CDR2 SASEGT. CDR3 bases: TGTGCCAGCAGTGAAGCGCTCTGGGGCACGTACGAGCAGTACTTC. Translated, it gives CASSEALWGTYEQYF.

The chain's CDR3 is CASSSSGSYNEQFF. CDR3 in DNA: TGTGCCAGCAGTTCCAGCGGCTCCTACAATGAGCAGTTCTTC. V and J are TRBV28 and TRBJ2-1; a weak D match, TRBD2 (5 bases). Deletions cut 4 bases from V and 0 bases from J, with 7 bases between. The CDR3 extends over 14 amino acids. Germline V lookup: CDR1 MDHEN, CDR2 SYDVKM.

The chain couples TRBV5-6 to TRBJ2-5, with a tentative D call TRBD2 (5 bases). CDR1 and CDR2 (germline): SGHDT, YYEEEE. This CDR3 contains 13 residues. V dropped 6 bases and J dropped 3 bases, with 12 bases sitting between them. The CDR3 is CASTFGIKETQYF. CDR3 DNA: TGTGCCAGCACCTTCGGGATTAAAGAGACCCAGTACTTC.

The chain is built from TRBV28 and TRBJ2-1; D might be TRBD1 (6 bases). Trimming cost V 1 base and J 6 bases, with 16 bases left between them. CDR1 and CDR2 from the germline V gene are MDHEN and SYDVKM. The CDR3 sequence is 16 residues long. For the CDR3, the DNA is TGTGCCAGCAGTTTATACGGGACACCCGGAGGCAATGAGCAGTTCTTC. This encodes CASSLYGTPGGNEQFF.

This chain connects TRBV5-4 to TRBJ2-1; 7 bases line up with TRBD2. This CDR3 is 15 amino acids long. Germline CDR1 SGHNT, CDR2 YYREEE (reference sequence). V dropped 3 bases and J dropped 2; count of bases not matched to a gene: 5. CDR3 in amino acids: CASSSAGPTYNEQFF. CDR3 sequence (DNA): TGTGCCAGCAGCTCAGCGGGGCCTACCTACAATGAGCAGTTCTTC.

The chain is built from TRBV6-5 and TRBJ1-1; D uncertain. Germline assignment: CDR1 MNHEY and CDR2 SVGAGI. V was clipped by 9 bases and J by 1 base, with 15 bases between them. The CDR3 has 14 amino acids. The CDR3 sequence: CASQLSAGNTEAFF. In DNA form, the CDR3 reads TGTGCCAGTCAATTGTCCGCAGGGAACACTGAAGCTTTCTTT.

A single count supports this clone. The rearrangement links TRBV5-1 to TRBJ2-7; maybe TRBD1 (7 bases). The V end was cut by 0 bases, the J end by 2 bases, with 12 bases between. Germline CDR1 and CDR2: SGHRS and YFSETQ. CDR3 length equals 15 residues. The CDR3 sequence: CASSLDGRGAYEQYF. The DNA of the CDR3 is TGCGCCAGCAGCTTGGACGGCAGGGGGGCCTACGAGCAGTACTTC.

The gene calls are TRBV14 and TRBJ1-2; TRBD1 matches at 7 bases. V gave up 1 base and J gave up 0 bases; unmatched junction bases: 2. The CDR3 extends over 15 amino acids. CDR1 is SGHDN, CDR2 FVKESK, per germline. The CDR3 loop is CASSQVRGTNYGYTF. CDR3 nucleotides: TGTGCCAGCAGCCAAGTCAGGGGGACTAACTATGGCTACACCTTC.

Only one count was recorded for this clone. This chain uses TRBV5-1 with TRBJ2-7; 8 nucleotides align to TRBD1. The CDR3 contains 15 residues. J lost 2 bases, V lost 2 bases, and 6 bases had no gene match. Germline values: CDR1 SGHRS, CDR2 YFSETQ. Here the CDR3 DNA reads TGCGCCAGCAGCTTCATGCAGGGGGCGACCTACGAGCAGTACTTC. Translated: CASSFMQGATYEQYF.

This clone has a single count. The genes are TRBV23-1 and TRBJ2-1; maybe TRBD1 (5 bases). TRBV23-1 is an open reading frame whose function is uncertain. This CDR3 is built from 16 residues. Trimming cost V 5 bases and J 2 bases, with 16 bases left between them. The CDR3 region has the DNA TGCGCCAGCAGTACCACACAGGATTATGCCTACAATGAGCAGTTCTTC. It is translated as CASSTTQDYAYNEQFF.

The chain uses TRBV15 and TRBJ1-5, with D possibly matching TRBD1 (5 bases). V gave up 1 base and J gave up 5 bases, with 9 bases separating them. This CDR3 has 14 amino acids. Germline V gene data show CDR1 as LNHNV and CDR2 as YYDKDF (reference sequence). This CDR3 reads CATSRVGRDQPQHF. Written as DNA, the CDR3 is TGTGCCACCAGCAGAGTCGGCAGGGATCAGCCCCAGCATTTT.

The chain employs TRBV7-8 and TRBJ1-5, with a possible D match to TRBD1 (5 bases). CDR1 is SGHVS and CDR2 is FQNEAQ in the germline V gene. The CDR3 sequence is 15 residues long. The ends were cut back, 2 bases at V and 4 bases at J, with 12 bases in the middle. CDR3 protein: CASSLMYRNNQPQHF. The DNA for the CDR3 is TGTGCCAGCAGCTTAATGTACAGGAATAATCAGCCCCAGCATTTT. Drawing the rest from reference TRBV7-8 and TRBJ1-5, the complete variable domain is GAGVSQSPRYKVAKRGQDVALRCDPISGHVSLFWYQQALGQGPEFLTYFQNEAQLDKSGLPSDRFFAERPEGSVSTLKIQRTQQEDSAVYLCASSLMYRNNQPQHFGDGTRLSIL.

The V and J genes are TRBV30 and TRBJ1-2, with TRBD1 identical over 11 bases. The CDR3 is 15 residues long. Trimming removed 1 base from V and 5 bases from J; junction bases left unmatched: 6. CDR1 is GTSNPN, CDR2 SVGIG, per germline (reference sequence). CDR3 nucleotide sequence: TGTGCCTGGAGTGCACCGGGACAGGGGGGTTATGGCTACACCTTC. Amino acid sequence: CAWSAPGQGGYGYTF.

V gene TRBV25-1 combines with J gene TRBJ2-3; D might be TRBD2 (6 bases). Trimming cost V 4 bases and J 2 bases, with 10 bases left between them. CDR1 MGHDK and CDR2 SYGVNS come from the germline V gene. The CDR3 loop spans 14 amino acids. CDR3 region: CASSVAGNTDTQYF. The CDR3 nucleotides read TGTGCCAGCAGTGTTGCGGGGAACACAGATACGCAGTATTTT.

CDR3 sequence: CSVGGDQPQHF. The DNA for the CDR3 is TGCAGTGTGGGGGGGGACCAGCCCCAGCATTTT. This chain connects TRBV20-1 to TRBJ1-5, with D possibly being TRBD1 (5 bases). Germline loops: CDR1 DFQATT, CDR2 SNEGSKA (reference sequence). This CDR3 is built from 11 residues. Trimming stripped 7 bases from V and 7 bases from J, with 11 bases between.

The V and J genes are TRBV4-3 and TRBJ2-2; 12 bases are shared with TRBD1. The CDR3 length is 16 residues. Germline V gene lookup returns CDR1 LGHNA and CDR2 YSLEER. The J segment lost 4 bases and the V segment lost 5 bases, leaving 5 bases of the junction unmatched. CDR3 sequence reads: CASSARDRGPTGELFF. The CDR3 DNA sequence: TGCGCCAGCAGCGCCCGGGACAGGGGGCCCACCGGGGAGCTGTTTTTT.

V is TRBV6-2 or TRBV6-3 and J is TRBJ2-7; maybe TRBD2 (5 bases). The germline V gene encodes CDR1 MNHEY and CDR2 SVGEGT. With 5 bases removed from V and 4 bases from J, the gap between germline ends came to 18 bases. This CDR3 comprises 15 residues. Here the CDR3 reads CASSAQLAGWYEQYF. CDR3 bases: TGTGCCAGCAGTGCCCAGCTAGCCGGGTGGTACGAGCAGTACTTC.